A selection of T cell receptor beta chains follows, all from one sample in a study of human T cells and chemical hapten exposure. TCRdb fed the RACE reads into MiXCR, producing one record per CDR3 protein. This sample has 380,000 or so distinct CDR3 sequences, with around 5% found just once. The specimen comprised whole blood, sampled in connection with sensitization to the hapten diphenylcyclopropenone (DPC). These receptors were obtained from a woman aged 50 to 60 with alopecia areata. Some clones in this sample may be carry-over from other donors' samples. CDR3s include the opening cysteine and the closing phenylalanine or tryptophan. Each record gives: D gene, V gene, clone size, J gene, CDR3 DNA, CDR3 protein. The D gene is left open where the match is weak. Clone size is given for some rows only: seen once, a few or many times, or a class if the clone is expanded.

D gene: NA; V gene: TRBV6-6; clone size: NA; J gene: TRBJ1-1; CDR3 DNA: TGTGCCAGCAGTTACTCACAGGGATCGGGAGGCACTGAAGCTTTCTTT; CDR3 protein: CASSYSQGSGGTEAFF
D gene: NA; V gene: TRBV20-1; clone size: few; J gene: TRBJ2-2; CDR3 DNA: TGCAGTGCTAGAGATCCGGGGAGCGACACCGGGGAGCTGTTTTTT; CDR3 protein: CSARDPGSDTGELFF
D gene: NA; V gene: TRBV20-1; clone size: few; J gene: TRBJ1-5; CDR3 DNA: TGCAGTGCTACTCCCAGGGCAGGGGAGTTCGGTCAGCCCCAGCATTTT; CDR3 protein: CSATPRAGEFGQPQHF
D gene: NA; V gene: TRBV29-1; clone size: NA; J gene: TRBJ2-2; CDR3 DNA: TGCAGCGTTGGCGACCCCGGGGAGCTGTTTTTT; CDR3 protein: CSVGDPGELFF
D gene: NA; V gene: TRBV6-5; clone size: many; J gene: TRBJ2-3; CDR3 DNA: TGTGCCAGCACCAACAGGACTAGCACAGATACGCAGTATTTT; CDR3 protein: CASTNRTSTDTQYF
D gene: NA; V gene: TRBV12-3/TRBV12-4; clone size: many; J gene: TRBJ2-2; CDR3 DNA: TGTGCCAGCAGTCCCTTTGGGACGGCGAACACCGGGGAGCTGTTTTTT; CDR3 protein: CASSPFGTANTGELFF
D gene: TRBD2; V gene: TRBV5-1; clone size: few; J gene: TRBJ2-5; CDR3 DNA: TGCGCCAGCAGCTTACGGGGGGTAATACAAGAGACCCAGTACTTC; CDR3 protein: CASSLRGVIQETQYF
D gene: TRBD1; V gene: TRBV12-3/TRBV12-4; clone size: NA; J gene: TRBJ1-1; CDR3 DNA: TGTCCCAGCAGTCCGGGGACAGCCTACCAATTGAACTCTGAAGCTTTCTTT; CDR3 protein: CPSSPGTAYQLNSEAFF
D gene: TRBD1; V gene: TRBV15; clone size: few; J gene: TRBJ2-2; CDR3 DNA: TGTGCCACCAGCAGTGGATATGACTGGACAGGGGCGAACACCGGGGAGCTGTTTTTT; CDR3 protein: CATSSGYDWTGANTGELFF
D gene: NA; V gene: TRBV7-9; clone size: NA; J gene: TRBJ2-1; CDR3 DNA: TGTGCCAGCAGGGACTACGCCACCTACAATGAGCAGTTCTTC; CDR3 protein: CASRDYATYNEQFF
D gene: NA; V gene: TRBV6-5; clone size: many; J gene: TRBJ2-1; CDR3 DNA: TGTGCCAGCAGCCAAACAGGCGGCGGGAACAATGAGCAGTTCTTC; CDR3 protein: CASSQTGGGNNEQFF
D gene: NA; V gene: TRBV7-2; clone size: many; J gene: TRBJ1-5; CDR3 DNA: TGTGCCAGCAGCTTTGGCAATAGCAATCAGCCCCAGCATTTT; CDR3 protein: CASSFGNSNQPQHF
D gene: TRBD1; V gene: TRBV5-5; clone size: few; J gene: TRBJ1-3; CDR3 DNA: TGTGCCAGCAGCTTGAGGGGGCTAGAAAACACCATATATTTT; CDR3 protein: CASSLRGLENTIYF
D gene: TRBD2; V gene: TRBV29-1; clone size: many; J gene: TRBJ2-3; CDR3 DNA: TGCAGCGTTGAAGACACCTTCACCCCGGGAGGGCCCTCGACAGATACGCAGTATTTT; CDR3 protein: CSVEDTFTPGGPSTDTQYF
D gene: NA; V gene: TRBV7-9; clone size: many; J gene: TRBJ2-4; CDR3 DNA: TGTGCCAGCAGCTACCCTCTGGGAGAAGCCAAAAACATTCAGTACTTC; CDR3 protein: CASSYPLGEAKNIQYF
D gene: NA; V gene: TRBV12-3/TRBV12-4; clone size: NA; J gene: TRBJ2-5; CDR3 DNA: TGTGCCAGCAGGTGGGGACATCCGGGAGAGACCCAGTACTTC; CDR3 protein: CASRWGHPGETQYF
D gene: NA; V gene: TRBV18; clone size: NA; J gene: TRBJ1-2; CDR3 DNA: TGTGCCAGCTCACCAAGTGAGTCTCAGAAAGTCGGCGGCTACACCTTC; CDR3 protein: CASSPSESQKVGGYTF
D gene: NA; V gene: TRBV7-6; clone size: many; J gene: TRBJ1-5; CDR3 DNA: TGTGCCAGCAGCTTAGCCCGGAATAGCAATCAGCCCCAGCATTTT; CDR3 protein: CASSLARNSNQPQHF
D gene: TRBD1; V gene: TRBV7-9; clone size: many; J gene: TRBJ1-2; CDR3 DNA: TGTGCCAGCAGCCTACCCCGGGACAGGGGGAGCTATGGCTACACCTTC; CDR3 protein: CASSLPRDRGSYGYTF
D gene: NA; V gene: TRBV7-2; clone size: many; J gene: TRBJ2-1; CDR3 DNA: TGTGCCAGCAGCCTCCACAATGAGCAGTTCTTC; CDR3 protein: CASSLHNEQFF
D gene: TRBD2; V gene: TRBV27; clone size: many; J gene: TRBJ2-7; CDR3 DNA: TGTGCCAGCAGTTTAGGTCTAGCGGGTACCTACGAGCAGTACTTC; CDR3 protein: CASSLGLAGTYEQYF
D gene: NA; V gene: TRBV6-2/TRBV6-3; clone size: many; J gene: TRBJ2-7; CDR3 DNA: TGTGCCAGCATTCCAGACGTCCTCTCCTACGAGCAGTACTTC; CDR3 protein: CASIPDVLSYEQYF
D gene: NA; V gene: TRBV7-2; clone size: many; J gene: TRBJ2-3; CDR3 DNA: TGTGCCAGCAGGAAAGTAGGGCAGCACACAGATACGCAGTATTTT; CDR3 protein: CASRKVGQHTDTQYF
D gene: TRBD1; V gene: TRBV24-1; clone size: many; J gene: TRBJ2-3; CDR3 DNA: TGTGCCACCAGTGATGACAGGGGAATCGGCACAGATACGCAGTATTTT; CDR3 protein: CATSDDRGIGTDTQYF
D gene: NA; V gene: TRBV27; clone size: few; J gene: TRBJ2-3; CDR3 DNA: TGTGCCAGCAGTTTTCCAGGGGCCGGCACAGATACGCAGTATTTT; CDR3 protein: CASSFPGAGTDTQYF
D gene: NA; V gene: TRBV20-1; clone size: NA; J gene: TRBJ1-5; CDR3 DNA: TGCAGTGCCGAGCGCTTTGGGGGCAATCAGCCCCAGCATTTT; CDR3 protein: CSAERFGGNQPQHF
D gene: NA; V gene: TRBV7-2; clone size: many; J gene: TRBJ2-6; CDR3 DNA: TGTGCCAGCAGCTTAGATCTTTGGGTTTCTGGGGCCAACGTCCTGACTTTC; CDR3 protein: CASSLDLWVSGANVLTF
D gene: NA; V gene: TRBV7-9; clone size: NA; J gene: TRBJ2-2; CDR3 DNA: TGTGCCAGCAGCCATGCTGGCGGCACCGATAAGAACACCGGGGAGCTGTTTTTT; CDR3 protein: CASSHAGGTDKNTGELFF
D gene: NA; V gene: TRBV6-5; clone size: many; J gene: TRBJ2-1; CDR3 DNA: TGTGCCAGCGGGCAGGGAGGTTTCAATGAGCAGTTCTTC; CDR3 protein: CASGQGGFNEQFF
D gene: TRBD2; V gene: TRBV3-1; clone size: few; J gene: TRBJ2-1; CDR3 DNA: TGTGCCAGCAGCCTTATAGCGGGGTCTCGCAATGAGCAGTTCTTC; CDR3 protein: CASSLIAGSRNEQFF
D gene: TRBD2; V gene: TRBV29-1; clone size: NA; J gene: TRBJ2-1; CDR3 DNA: TGCAGCGCTTTAGCGGGAGCAAGTTACAATGAGCAGTTCTTC; CDR3 protein: CSALAGASYNEQFF
D gene: NA; V gene: TRBV3-1; clone size: many; J gene: TRBJ1-1; CDR3 DNA: TGTGCCAGCAGCCAAGGGGCCCTAGCGACTGAAGCTTTCTTT; CDR3 protein: CASSQGALATEAFF
D gene: NA; V gene: TRBV4-1; clone size: once; J gene: TRBJ2-1; CDR3 DNA: TGCGCCAGCAGCCTGACAGGCGCGAGTTGCAATGAGCAGTTCTTC; CDR3 protein: CASSLTGASCNEQFF
D gene: NA; V gene: TRBV29-1; clone size: many; J gene: TRBJ1-2; CDR3 DNA: TGCAGCGTTGGAGAAGGGGGCTACACCTTC; CDR3 protein: CSVGEGGYTF
D gene: TRBD1; V gene: TRBV15; clone size: many; J gene: TRBJ1-4; CDR3 DNA: TGTGCCACCAGCCCCCGGACAGGGCAACATGAAAAACTGTTTTTT; CDR3 protein: CATSPRTGQHEKLFF
D gene: TRBD1; V gene: TRBV20-1; clone size: few; J gene: TRBJ1-1; CDR3 DNA: TGCAGTGCTAAGGACAGGGGGCGTTTCACTGAAGCTTTCTTT; CDR3 protein: CSAKDRGRFTEAFF
D gene: NA; V gene: TRBV6-6; clone size: many; J gene: TRBJ2-7; CDR3 DNA: TGTGCCAGCAGCCAGGGCCCCCGTGGGTACGAGCAGTACTTC; CDR3 protein: CASSQGPRGYEQYF
D gene: TRBD2; V gene: TRBV7-2; clone size: few; J gene: TRBJ2-3; CDR3 DNA: TGTGCCAGCAGCTTAAGCGGGGGGGCTCATACGCAGTATTTT; CDR3 protein: CASSLSGGAHTQYF
D gene: TRBD1; V gene: TRBV12-3/TRBV12-4; clone size: many; J gene: TRBJ2-3; CDR3 DNA: TGTGCCAGCAGTCGCAGGGGGCGAGGGACAGATACGCAGTATTTT; CDR3 protein: CASSRRGRGTDTQYF
D gene: NA; V gene: TRBV29-1; clone size: many; J gene: TRBJ1-2; CDR3 DNA: TGCAGCGTTGTCACAGGGTACGGCTACACCTTC; CDR3 protein: CSVVTGYGYTF
D gene: NA; V gene: TRBV28; clone size: few; J gene: TRBJ1-2; CDR3 DNA: TGTGCCAGCAGATCAGGGACCTCTAACTATGGCTACACCTTC; CDR3 protein: CASRSGTSNYGYTF
D gene: NA; V gene: TRBV7-9; clone size: few; J gene: TRBJ2-3; CDR3 DNA: TGTGCCAGCAGCGCTCGATCAGTCACAGATACGCAGTATTTT; CDR3 protein: CASSARSVTDTQYF
D gene: TRBD2; V gene: TRBV24-1; clone size: many; J gene: TRBJ2-1; CDR3 DNA: TGTGCCACCAGTGATGGGACTAGCGGGCCTGAGCAGTTCTTC; CDR3 protein: CATSDGTSGPEQFF
D gene: NA; V gene: TRBV12-3/TRBV12-4; clone size: many; J gene: TRBJ1-1; CDR3 DNA: TGTGCCAGCAGTAAGAACACTGAAGCTTTCTTT; CDR3 protein: CASSKNTEAFF
D gene: TRBD1; V gene: TRBV2; clone size: NA; J gene: TRBJ2-4; CDR3 DNA: TGTGCCAGCAGGGGTGGGACAGGGAAAGCCAAAAACATTCAGTACTTC; CDR3 protein: CASRGGTGKAKNIQYF
D gene: NA; V gene: TRBV30; clone size: few; J gene: TRBJ2-7; CDR3 DNA: TGTGCCTGGAGTGTAGGGGGGGACCTCTACGAGCAGTACTTC; CDR3 protein: CAWSVGGDLYEQYF
D gene: TRBD2; V gene: TRBV20-1; clone size: many; J gene: TRBJ2-5; CDR3 DNA: TGCAGTGCTAGAGGTTCGGGACTAGCGGGAGGTATACAAGAGACCCAGTACTTC; CDR3 protein: CSARGSGLAGGIQETQYF
D gene: TRBD1; V gene: TRBV7-9; clone size: many; J gene: TRBJ2-1; CDR3 DNA: TGTGCCAGCAGCATCCGTGACAGGGGGATCTACAATGAGCAGTTCTTC; CDR3 protein: CASSIRDRGIYNEQFF
D gene: NA; V gene: TRBV28; clone size: many; J gene: TRBJ2-7; CDR3 DNA: TGTGCCACCTTCCCCCGGATTAGCTCCTACGAGCAGTACTTC; CDR3 protein: CATFPRISSYEQYF
D gene: NA; V gene: TRBV20-1; clone size: many; J gene: TRBJ1-1; CDR3 DNA: TGCAGTGCTATGACAGGAGACACTGAAGCTTTCTTT; CDR3 protein: CSAMTGDTEAFF
D gene: TRBD2; V gene: TRBV30; clone size: many; J gene: TRBJ2-1; CDR3 DNA: TGTGCCTGGAGTATAGTAGTGGGGGGGGAGCAGTTCTTC; CDR3 protein: CAWSIVVGGEQFF
D gene: NA; V gene: TRBV4-3; clone size: few; J gene: TRBJ2-7; CDR3 DNA: TGCGCCAGCAGCCAAGACTGGCAGGGATCCTACGAGCAGTACTTC; CDR3 protein: CASSQDWQGSYEQYF
D gene: TRBD1; V gene: TRBV5-6; clone size: many; J gene: TRBJ1-2; CDR3 DNA: TGTGCCAGCAGCCCGGGACAGGGGGCGTATCACGATGGCTACACCTTC; CDR3 protein: CASSPGQGAYHDGYTF
D gene: NA; V gene: TRBV4-3; clone size: many; J gene: TRBJ2-1; CDR3 DNA: TGCGCCAGCAGCCCTATCGTCGGGAGCCACAATGAGCAGTTCTTC; CDR3 protein: CASSPIVGSHNEQFF
D gene: TRBD1; V gene: TRBV28; clone size: NA; J gene: TRBJ1-2; CDR3 DNA: TGTGCCAGCAGCTCCCCGGGACAGGGTAGGGGAGGCTACACCTTC; CDR3 protein: CASSSPGQGRGGYTF
D gene: NA; V gene: TRBV28; clone size: few; J gene: TRBJ1-2; CDR3 DNA: TGTGCCAGCAGTTCCATCGGACGAGGGGATGGCTACACCTTC; CDR3 protein: CASSSIGRGDGYTF
D gene: TRBD1; V gene: TRBV5-1; clone size: few; J gene: TRBJ2-7; CDR3 DNA: TGCGCCAGCAGCCCGGACAGGGTCCCCTACGAGCAGTACTTC; CDR3 protein: CASSPDRVPYEQYF
D gene: NA; V gene: TRBV12-3/TRBV12-4; clone size: many; J gene: TRBJ1-1; CDR3 DNA: TGTGCCAGTCATGGGGTTTCGGAAGCTTTCTTT; CDR3 protein: CASHGVSEAFF
D gene: TRBD2; V gene: TRBV29-1; clone size: many; J gene: TRBJ2-2; CDR3 DNA: TGCAGCGCCCGTGGGGCTAGCGGGGCGAACACCGGGGAGCTGTTTTTT; CDR3 protein: CSARGASGANTGELFF
D gene: NA; V gene: TRBV11-2; clone size: NA; J gene: TRBJ2-1; CDR3 DNA: TGTGCCAGCAGCTTAAATCCCCGTGAGCAGTTCTTC; CDR3 protein: CASSLNPREQFF